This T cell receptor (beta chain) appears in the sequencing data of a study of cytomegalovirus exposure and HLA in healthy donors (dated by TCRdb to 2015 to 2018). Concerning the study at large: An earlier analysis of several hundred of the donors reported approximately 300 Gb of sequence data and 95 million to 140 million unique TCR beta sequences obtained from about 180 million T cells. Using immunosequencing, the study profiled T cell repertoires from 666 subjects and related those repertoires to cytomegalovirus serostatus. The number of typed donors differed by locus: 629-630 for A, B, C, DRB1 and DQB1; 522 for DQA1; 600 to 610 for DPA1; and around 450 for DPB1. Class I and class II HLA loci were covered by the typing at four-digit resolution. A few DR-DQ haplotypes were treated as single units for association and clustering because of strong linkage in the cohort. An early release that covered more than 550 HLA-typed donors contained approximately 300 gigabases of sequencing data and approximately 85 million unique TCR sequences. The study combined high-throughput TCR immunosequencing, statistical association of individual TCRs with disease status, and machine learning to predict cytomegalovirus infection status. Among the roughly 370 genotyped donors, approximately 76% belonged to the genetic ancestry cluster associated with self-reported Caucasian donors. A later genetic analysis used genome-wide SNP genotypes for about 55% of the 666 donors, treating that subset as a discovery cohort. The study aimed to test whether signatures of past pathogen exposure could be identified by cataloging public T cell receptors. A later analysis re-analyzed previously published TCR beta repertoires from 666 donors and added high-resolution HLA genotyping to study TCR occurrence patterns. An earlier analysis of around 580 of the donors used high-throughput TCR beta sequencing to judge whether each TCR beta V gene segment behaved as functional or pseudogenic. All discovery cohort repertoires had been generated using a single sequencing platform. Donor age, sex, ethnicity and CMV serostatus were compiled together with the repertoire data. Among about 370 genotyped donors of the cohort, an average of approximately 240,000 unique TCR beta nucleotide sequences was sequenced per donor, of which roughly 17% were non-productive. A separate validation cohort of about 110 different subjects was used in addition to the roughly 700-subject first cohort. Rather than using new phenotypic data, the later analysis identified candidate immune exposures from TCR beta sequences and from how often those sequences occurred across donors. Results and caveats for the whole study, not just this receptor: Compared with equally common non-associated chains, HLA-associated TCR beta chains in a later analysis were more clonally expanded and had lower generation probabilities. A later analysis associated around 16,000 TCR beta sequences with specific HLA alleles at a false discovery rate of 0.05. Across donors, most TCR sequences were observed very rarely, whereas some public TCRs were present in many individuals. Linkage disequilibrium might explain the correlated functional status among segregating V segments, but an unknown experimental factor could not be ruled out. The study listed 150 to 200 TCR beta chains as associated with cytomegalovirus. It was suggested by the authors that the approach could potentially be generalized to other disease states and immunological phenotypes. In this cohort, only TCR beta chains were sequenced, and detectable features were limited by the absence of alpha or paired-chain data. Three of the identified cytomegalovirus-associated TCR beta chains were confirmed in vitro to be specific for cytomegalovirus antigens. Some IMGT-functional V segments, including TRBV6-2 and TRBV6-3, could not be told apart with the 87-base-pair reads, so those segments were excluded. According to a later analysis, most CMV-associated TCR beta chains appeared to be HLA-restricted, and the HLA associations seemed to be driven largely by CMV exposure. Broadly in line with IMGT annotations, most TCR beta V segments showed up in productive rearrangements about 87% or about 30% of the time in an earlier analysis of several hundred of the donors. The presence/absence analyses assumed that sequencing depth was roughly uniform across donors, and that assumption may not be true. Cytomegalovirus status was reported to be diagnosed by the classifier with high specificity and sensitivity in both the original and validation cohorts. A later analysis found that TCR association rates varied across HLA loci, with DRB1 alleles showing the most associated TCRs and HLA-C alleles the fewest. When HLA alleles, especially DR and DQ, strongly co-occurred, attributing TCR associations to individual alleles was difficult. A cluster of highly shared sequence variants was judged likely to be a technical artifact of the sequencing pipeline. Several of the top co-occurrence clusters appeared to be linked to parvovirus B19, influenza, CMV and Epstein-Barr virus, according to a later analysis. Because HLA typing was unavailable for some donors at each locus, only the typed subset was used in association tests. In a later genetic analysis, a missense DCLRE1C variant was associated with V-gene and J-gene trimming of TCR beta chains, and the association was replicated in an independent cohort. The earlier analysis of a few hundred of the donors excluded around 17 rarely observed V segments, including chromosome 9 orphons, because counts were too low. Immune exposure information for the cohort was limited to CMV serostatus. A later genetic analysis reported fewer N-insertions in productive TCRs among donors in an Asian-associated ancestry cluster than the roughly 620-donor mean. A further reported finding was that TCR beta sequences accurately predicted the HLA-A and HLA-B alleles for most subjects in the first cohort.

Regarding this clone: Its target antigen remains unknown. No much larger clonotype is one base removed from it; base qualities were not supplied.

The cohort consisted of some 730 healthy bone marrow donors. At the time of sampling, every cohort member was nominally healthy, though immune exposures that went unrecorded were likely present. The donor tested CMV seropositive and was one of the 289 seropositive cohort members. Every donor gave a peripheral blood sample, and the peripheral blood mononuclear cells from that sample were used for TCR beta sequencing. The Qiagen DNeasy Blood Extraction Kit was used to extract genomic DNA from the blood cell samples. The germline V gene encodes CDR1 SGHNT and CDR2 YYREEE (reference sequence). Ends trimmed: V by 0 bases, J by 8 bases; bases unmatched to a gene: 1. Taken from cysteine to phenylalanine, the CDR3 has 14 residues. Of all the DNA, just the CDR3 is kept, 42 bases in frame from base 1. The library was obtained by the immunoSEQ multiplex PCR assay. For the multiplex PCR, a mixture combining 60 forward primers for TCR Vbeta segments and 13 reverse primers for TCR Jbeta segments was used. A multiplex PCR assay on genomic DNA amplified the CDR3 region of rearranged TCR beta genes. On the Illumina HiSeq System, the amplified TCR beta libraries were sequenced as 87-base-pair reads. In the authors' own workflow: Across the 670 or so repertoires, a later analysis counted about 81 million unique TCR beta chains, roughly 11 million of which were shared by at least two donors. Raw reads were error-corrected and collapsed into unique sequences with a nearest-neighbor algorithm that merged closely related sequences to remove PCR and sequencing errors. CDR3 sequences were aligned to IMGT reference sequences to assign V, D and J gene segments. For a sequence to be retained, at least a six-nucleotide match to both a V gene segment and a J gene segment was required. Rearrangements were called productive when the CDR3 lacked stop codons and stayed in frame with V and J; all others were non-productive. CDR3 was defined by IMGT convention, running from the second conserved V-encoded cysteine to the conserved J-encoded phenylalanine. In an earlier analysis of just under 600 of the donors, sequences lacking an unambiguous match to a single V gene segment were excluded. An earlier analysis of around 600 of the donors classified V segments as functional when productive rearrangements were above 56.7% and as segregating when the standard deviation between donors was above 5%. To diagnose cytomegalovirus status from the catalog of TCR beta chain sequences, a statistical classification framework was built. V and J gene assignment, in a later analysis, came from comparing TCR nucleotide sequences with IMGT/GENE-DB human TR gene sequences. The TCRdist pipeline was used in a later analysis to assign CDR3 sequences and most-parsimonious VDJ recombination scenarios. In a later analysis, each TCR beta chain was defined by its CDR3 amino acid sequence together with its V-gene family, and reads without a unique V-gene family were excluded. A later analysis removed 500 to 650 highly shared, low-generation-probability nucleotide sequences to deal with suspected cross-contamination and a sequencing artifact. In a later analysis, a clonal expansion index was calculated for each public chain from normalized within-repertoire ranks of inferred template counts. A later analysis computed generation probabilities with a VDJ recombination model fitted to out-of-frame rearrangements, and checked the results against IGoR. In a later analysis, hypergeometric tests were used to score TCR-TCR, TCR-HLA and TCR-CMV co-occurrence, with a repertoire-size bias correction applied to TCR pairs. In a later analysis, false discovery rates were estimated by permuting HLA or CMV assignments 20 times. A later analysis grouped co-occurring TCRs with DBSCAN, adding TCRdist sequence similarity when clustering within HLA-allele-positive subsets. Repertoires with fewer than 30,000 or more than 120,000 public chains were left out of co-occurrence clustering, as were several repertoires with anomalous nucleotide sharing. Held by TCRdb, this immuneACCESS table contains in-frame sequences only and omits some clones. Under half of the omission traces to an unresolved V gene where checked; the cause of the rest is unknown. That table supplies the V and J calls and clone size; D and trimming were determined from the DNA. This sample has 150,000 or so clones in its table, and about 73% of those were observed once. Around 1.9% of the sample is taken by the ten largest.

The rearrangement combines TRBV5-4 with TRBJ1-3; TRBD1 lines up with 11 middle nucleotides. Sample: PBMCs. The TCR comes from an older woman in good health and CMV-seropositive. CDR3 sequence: CASSLVGQGDTIYF. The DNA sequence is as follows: TGTGCCAGCAGCTTGGTGGGACAGGGGGACACCATATATTTT. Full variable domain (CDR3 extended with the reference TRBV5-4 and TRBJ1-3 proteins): ETGVTQSPTHLIKTRGQQVTLRCSSQSGHNTVSWYQQALGQGPQFIFQYYREEENGRGNFPPRFSGLQFPNYSSELNVNALELDDSALYLCASSLVGQGDTIYFGEGSWLTVV.